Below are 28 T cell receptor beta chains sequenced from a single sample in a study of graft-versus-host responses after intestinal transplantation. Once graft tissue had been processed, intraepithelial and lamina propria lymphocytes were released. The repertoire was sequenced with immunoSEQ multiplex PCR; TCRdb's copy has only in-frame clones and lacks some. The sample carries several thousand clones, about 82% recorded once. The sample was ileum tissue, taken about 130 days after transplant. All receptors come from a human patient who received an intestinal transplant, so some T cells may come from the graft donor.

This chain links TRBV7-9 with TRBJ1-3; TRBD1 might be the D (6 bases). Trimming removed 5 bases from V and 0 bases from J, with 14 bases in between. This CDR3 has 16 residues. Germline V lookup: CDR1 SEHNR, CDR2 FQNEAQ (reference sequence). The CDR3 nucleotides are TGTGCCAGCAGCCCCGGACAGCCCAACTCTGGAAACACCATATATTTT. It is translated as CASSPGQPNSGNTIYF.

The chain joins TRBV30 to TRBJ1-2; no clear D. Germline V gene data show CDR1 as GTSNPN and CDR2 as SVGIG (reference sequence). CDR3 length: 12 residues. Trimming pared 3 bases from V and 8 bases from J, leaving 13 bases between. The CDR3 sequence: CAWSLALMGYTF. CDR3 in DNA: TGTGCCTGGAGCCTAGCCCTGATGGGCTACACCTTC.

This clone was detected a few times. The CDR3 sequence is CASSHFHGSTDTQYF. Here the CDR3 DNA reads TGCGCCAGCAGCCATTTCCACGGTAGCACAGATACGCAGTATTTT. This sequence joins TRBV4-1 and TRBJ2-3, with no clear D. Germline CDR1 and CDR2: MGHRA and YSYEKL. The CDR3 loop spans 15 amino acids. Trimming pared 3 bases from V and 0 bases from J, leaving 10 bases between.

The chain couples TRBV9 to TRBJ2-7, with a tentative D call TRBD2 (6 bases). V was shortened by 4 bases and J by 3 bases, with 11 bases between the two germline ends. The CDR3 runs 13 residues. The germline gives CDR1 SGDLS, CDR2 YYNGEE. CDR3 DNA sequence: TGTGCCAGCAGCCCAATGGGGGGCTACGAGCAGTACTTC. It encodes CASSPMGGYEQYF.

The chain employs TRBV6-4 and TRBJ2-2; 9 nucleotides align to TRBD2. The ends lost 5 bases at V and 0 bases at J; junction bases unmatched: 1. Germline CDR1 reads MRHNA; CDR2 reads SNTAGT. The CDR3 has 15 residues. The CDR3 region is CASSLAGPNTGELFF. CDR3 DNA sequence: TGTGCCAGCAGTCTAGCGGGACCGAACACCGGGGAGCTGTTTTTT.

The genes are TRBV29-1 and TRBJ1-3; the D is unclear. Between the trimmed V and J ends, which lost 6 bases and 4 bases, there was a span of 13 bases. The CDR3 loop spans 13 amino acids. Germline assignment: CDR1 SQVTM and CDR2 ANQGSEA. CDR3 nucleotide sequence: TGCAGCGTAGCCTCCCCGGGCGGAAACACCATATATTTT. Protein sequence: CSVASPGGNTIYF.

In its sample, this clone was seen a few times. CDR3 bases: TGTGCCTGGAGTGTCGGGGCGTCCGGGACTAGCATCTACGAGCAGTACTTC. Translation: CAWSVGASGTSIYEQYF. The chain combines TRBV30 with TRBJ2-7; 9 bases are shared with TRBD2. Trimming removed 0 bases from V and 3 bases from J; junction bases left unmatched: 12. This CDR3 spans 17 amino acids. Germline-derived CDR1 and CDR2 are GTSNPN and SVGIG (reference sequence).

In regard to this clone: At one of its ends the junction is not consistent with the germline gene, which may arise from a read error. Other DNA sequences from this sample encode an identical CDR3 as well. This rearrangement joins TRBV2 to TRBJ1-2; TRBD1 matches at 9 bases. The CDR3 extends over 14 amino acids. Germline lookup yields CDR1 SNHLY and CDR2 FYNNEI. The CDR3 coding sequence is TGCGCCAGCAGTGGGGCGACAGGGGGCTATGGCTACACCTTC. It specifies CASSGATGGYGYTF.

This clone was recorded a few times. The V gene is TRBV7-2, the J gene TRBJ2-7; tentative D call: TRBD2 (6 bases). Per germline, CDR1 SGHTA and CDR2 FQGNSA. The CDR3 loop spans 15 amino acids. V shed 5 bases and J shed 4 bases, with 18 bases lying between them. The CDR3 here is CASSQAGTSPYEQYF. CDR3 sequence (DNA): TGTGCCAGCAGCCAGGCCGGGACTTCTCCTTACGAGCAGTACTTC. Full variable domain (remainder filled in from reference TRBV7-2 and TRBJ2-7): GAGVSQSPSNKVTEKGKDVELRCDPISGHTALYWYRQSLGQGLEFLIYFQGNSAPDKSGLPSDRFSAERTGGSVSTLTIQRTQQEDSAVYLCASSQAGTSPYEQYFGPGTRLTVT.

CDR3 loop: CSVKDPTNEKLFF. CDR3 DNA: TGCAGCGTAAAGGACCCTACCAATGAAAAACTGTTTTTT. J is TRBJ1-4 and V is TRBV29-1; D uncertain. V was clipped by 6 bases and J by 5 bases, with 13 bases between them. CDR3 length: 13 amino acids. CDR1 SQVTM and CDR2 ANQGSEA come from the germline V gene.

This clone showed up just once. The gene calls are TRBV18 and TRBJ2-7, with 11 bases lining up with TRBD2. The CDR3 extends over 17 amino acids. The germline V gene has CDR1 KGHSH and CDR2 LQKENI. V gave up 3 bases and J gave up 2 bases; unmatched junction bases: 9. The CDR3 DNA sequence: TGTGCCAGCTCACCCCCGGGACTAGCGGAAATTGCCTACGAGCAGTACTTC. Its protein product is CASSPPGLAEIAYEQYF. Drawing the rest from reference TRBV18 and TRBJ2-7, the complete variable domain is NAGVMQNPRHLVRRRGQEARLRCSPMKGHSHVYWYRQLPEEGLKFMVYLQKENIIDESGMPKERFSAEFPKEGPSILRIQQVVRGDSAAYFCASSPPGLAEIAYEQYFGPGTRLTVT.

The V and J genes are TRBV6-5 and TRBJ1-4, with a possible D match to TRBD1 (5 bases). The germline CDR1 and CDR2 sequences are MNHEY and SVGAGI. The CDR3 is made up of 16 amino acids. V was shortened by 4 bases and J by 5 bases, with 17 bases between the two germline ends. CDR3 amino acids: CASSSSTGVQNEKLFF. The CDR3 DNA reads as TGTGCCAGCAGTTCAAGTACAGGAGTCCAGAATGAAAAACTGTTTTTT.

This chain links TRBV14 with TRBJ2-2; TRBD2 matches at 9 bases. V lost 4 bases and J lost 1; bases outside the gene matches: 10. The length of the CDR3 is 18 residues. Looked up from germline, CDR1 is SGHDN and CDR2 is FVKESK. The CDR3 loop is CASSRAPSTSGNTGELFF. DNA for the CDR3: TGTGCCAGCAGCCGCGCACCCTCGACTAGCGGGAACACCGGGGAGCTGTTTTTT.

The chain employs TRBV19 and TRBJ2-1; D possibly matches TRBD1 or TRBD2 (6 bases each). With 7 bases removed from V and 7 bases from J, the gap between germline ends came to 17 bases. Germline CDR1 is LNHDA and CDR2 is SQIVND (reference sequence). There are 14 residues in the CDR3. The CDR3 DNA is TGTGCCAGTAAAATACAGCGAGGGGGGAATGAGCAGTTCTTC. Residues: CASKIQRGGNEQFF.

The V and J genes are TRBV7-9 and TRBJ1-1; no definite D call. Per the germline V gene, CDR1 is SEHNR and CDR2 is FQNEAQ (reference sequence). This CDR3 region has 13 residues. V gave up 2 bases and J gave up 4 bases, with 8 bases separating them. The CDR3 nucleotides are TGTGCCAGCAGCTTAACGGGCGTCACTGAAGCTTTCTTT. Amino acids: CASSLTGVTEAFF.

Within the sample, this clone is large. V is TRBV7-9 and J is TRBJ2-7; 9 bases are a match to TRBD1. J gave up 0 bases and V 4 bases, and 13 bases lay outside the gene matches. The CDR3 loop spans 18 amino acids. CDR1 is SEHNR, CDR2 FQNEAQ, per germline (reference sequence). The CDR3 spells CASSSTRSDRGGSYEQYF. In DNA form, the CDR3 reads TGTGCCAGCAGCTCTACCCGATCAGACAGGGGGGGCTCCTACGAGCAGTACTTC.

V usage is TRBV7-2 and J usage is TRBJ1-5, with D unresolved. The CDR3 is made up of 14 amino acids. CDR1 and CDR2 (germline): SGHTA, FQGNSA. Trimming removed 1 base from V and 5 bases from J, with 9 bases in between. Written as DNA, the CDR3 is TGTGCCAGCAGCTTAGAACAGATTTATCAGCCCCAGCATTTT. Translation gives CASSLEQIYQPQHF. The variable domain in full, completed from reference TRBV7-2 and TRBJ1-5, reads GAGVSQSPSNKVTEKGKDVELRCDPISGHTALYWYRQSLGQGLEFLIYFQGNSAPDKSGLPSDRFSAERTGGSVSTLTIQRTQQEDSAVYLCASSLEQIYQPQHFGDGTRLSIL.

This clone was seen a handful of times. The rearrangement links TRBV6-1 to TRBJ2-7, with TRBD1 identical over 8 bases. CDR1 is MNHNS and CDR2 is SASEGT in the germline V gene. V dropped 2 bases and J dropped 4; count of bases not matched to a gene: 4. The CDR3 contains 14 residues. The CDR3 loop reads CASSEQGARYEQYF. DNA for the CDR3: TGTGCCAGCAGTGAACAGGGGGCGAGGTACGAGCAGTACTTC.

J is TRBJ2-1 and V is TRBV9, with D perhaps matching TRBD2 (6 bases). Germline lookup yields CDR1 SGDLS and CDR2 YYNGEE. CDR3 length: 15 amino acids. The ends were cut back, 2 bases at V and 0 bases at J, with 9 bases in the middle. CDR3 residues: CASSVGLSSYNEQFF. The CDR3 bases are TGTGCCAGCAGCGTGGGACTTAGCTCCTACAATGAGCAGTTCTTC.

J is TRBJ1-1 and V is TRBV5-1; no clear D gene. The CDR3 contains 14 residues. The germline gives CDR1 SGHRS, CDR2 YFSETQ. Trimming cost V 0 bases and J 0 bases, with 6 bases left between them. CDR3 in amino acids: CASSLERMNTEAFF. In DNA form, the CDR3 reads TGCGCCAGCAGCTTGGAGCGGATGAACACTGAAGCTTTCTTT.

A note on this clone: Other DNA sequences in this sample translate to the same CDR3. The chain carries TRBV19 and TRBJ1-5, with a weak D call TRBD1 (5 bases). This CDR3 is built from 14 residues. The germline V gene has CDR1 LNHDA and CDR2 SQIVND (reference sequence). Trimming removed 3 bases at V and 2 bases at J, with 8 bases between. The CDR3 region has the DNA TGTGCCAGTAGTATTGGGGGACGCAATCAGCCCCAGCATTTT. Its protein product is CASSIGGRNQPQHF.

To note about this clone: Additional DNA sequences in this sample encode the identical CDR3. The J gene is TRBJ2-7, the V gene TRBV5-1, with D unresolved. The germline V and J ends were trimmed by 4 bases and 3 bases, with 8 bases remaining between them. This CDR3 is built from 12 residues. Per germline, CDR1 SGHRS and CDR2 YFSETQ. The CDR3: CASSLVGYEQYF. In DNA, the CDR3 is TGCGCCAGCAGCCTGGTAGGCTACGAGCAGTACTTC.

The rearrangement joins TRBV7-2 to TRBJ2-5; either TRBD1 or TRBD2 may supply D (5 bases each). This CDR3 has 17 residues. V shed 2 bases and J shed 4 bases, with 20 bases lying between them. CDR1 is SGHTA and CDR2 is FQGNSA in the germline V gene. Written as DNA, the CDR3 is TGTGCCAGCAGCTTACCCGTAGGGGCAGCCGAGGGAGAGACCCAGTACTTC. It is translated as CASSLPVGAAEGETQYF.

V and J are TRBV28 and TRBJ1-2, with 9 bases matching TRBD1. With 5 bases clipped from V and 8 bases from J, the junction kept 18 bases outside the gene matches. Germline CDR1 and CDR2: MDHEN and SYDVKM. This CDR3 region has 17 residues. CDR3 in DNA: TGTGCCAGCAGTCCCCCCCCTGCCTTGGACAGGGGAGCAGGCTACACCTTC. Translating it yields CASSPPPALDRGAGYTF.

The CDR3 DNA is TGTGCCAGCAGCCCCCGAGACAGGGGACTACGCTATGGCTACACCTTC. It encodes CASSPRDRGLRYGYTF. The V and J genes are TRBV7-9 and TRBJ1-2, with 8 nucleotides matching TRBD1. Per germline, CDR1 SEHNR and CDR2 FQNEAQ (reference sequence). CDR3 size: 16 residues. Losses at the gene ends were 5 bases for V and 4 bases for J; bases not matched to a gene: 12.

CDR3 in DNA: TGTGCCAGCAGTTTAGGGGGCTCCTACAATGAGCAGTTCTTC. It codes for CASSLGGSYNEQFF. The V call is TRBV27, the J call TRBJ2-1; D assignment may be TRBD1 or TRBD2 (5 bases each). This CDR3 contains 14 residues. V lost 2 bases to trimming and J lost 0 bases, with 5 bases between them. The germline V gene has CDR1 MNHEY and CDR2 SMNVEV (reference sequence).

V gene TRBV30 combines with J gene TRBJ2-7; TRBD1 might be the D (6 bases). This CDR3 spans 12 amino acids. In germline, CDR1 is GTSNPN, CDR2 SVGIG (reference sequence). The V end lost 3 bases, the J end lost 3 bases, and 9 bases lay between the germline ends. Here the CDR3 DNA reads TGTGCCTGGAGCCGGACAGACTACGAGCAGTACTTC. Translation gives CAWSRTDYEQYF.

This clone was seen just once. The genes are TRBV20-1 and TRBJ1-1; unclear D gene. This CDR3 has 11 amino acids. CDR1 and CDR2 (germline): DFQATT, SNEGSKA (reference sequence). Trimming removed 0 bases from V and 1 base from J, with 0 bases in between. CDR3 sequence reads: CSARENTEAFF. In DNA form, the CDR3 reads TGCAGTGCTAGAGAGAACACTGAAGCTTTCTTT.